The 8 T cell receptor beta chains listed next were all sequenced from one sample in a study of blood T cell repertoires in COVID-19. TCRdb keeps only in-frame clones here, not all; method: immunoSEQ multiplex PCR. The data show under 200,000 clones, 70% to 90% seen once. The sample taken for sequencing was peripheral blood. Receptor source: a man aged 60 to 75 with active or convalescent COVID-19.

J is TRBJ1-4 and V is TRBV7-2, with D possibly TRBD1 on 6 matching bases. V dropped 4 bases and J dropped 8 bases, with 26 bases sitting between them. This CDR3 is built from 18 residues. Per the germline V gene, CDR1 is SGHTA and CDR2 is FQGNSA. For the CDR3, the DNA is TGTGCCAGCAGCTCGCACGGGGGGGGCCGGATCCGGAGAGAAAAACTGTTTTTT. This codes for CASSSHGGGRIRREKLFF.

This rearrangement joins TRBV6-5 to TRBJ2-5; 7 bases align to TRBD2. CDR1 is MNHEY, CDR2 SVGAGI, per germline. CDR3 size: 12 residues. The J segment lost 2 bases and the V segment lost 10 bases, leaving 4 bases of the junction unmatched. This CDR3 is CATIGGQETQYF. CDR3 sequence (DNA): TGTGCCACCATCGGGGGGCAAGAGACCCAGTACTTC.

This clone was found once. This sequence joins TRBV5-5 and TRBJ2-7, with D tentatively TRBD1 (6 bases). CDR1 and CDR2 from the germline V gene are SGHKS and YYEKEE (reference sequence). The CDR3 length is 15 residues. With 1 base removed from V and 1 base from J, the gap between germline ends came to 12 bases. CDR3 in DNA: TGTGCCAGCAGCTTGTCCCAGGGGTATTCCTACGAGCAGTACTTC. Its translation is CASSLSQGYSYEQYF.

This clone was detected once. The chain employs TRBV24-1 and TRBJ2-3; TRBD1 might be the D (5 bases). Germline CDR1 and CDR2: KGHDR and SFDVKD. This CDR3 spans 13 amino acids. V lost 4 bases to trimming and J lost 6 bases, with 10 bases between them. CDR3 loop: CATSDAGWDTQYF. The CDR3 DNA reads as TGTGCCACCAGTGACGCAGGGTGGGATACGCAGTATTTT.

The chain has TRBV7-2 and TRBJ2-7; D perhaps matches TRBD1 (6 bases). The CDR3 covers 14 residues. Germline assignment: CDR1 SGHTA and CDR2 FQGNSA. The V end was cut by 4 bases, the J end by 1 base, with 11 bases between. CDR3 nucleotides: TGTGCCAGCAGCTCTCTAGGGGGATCCTACGAGCAGTACTTC. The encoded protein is CASSSLGGSYEQYF.

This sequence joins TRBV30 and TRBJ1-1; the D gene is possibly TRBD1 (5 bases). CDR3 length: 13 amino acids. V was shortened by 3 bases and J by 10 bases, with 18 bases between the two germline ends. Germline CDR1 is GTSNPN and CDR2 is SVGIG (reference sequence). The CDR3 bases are TGTGCCTGGAGCGGTCGAAAGGGGCCGGTAGCTTTCTTT. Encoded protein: CAWSGRKGPVAFF. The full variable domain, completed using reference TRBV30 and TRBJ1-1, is SQTIHQWPATLVQPVGSPLSLECTVEGTSNPNLYWYRQAAGRGLQLLFYSVGIGQISSEVPQNLSASRPQDRQFILSSKKLLLSDSGFYLCAWSGRKGPVAFFGQGTRLTVV.

The CDR3 is CASSRGGEQETQYF. The CDR3 DNA reads as TGTGCCAGCAGCCGGGGCGGGGAGCAAGAGACCCAGTACTTC. V is TRBV5-4 and J is TRBJ2-5, with a possible D match to TRBD2 (6 bases). CDR3 length equals 14 residues. Trimming left V 4 bases short and J 2 bases short, with 12 bases between. Germline CDR1 and CDR2: SGHNT and YYREEE (reference sequence).

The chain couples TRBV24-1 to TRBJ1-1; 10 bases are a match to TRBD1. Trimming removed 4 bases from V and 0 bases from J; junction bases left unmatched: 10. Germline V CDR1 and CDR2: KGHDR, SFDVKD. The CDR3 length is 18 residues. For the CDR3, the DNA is TGTGCCACCAGTGACCAAGGGACAGGGGATCTCCTGAACACTGAAGCTTTCTTT. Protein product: CATSDQGTGDLLNTEAFF.